A single sample gave rise to the 13 T cell receptor beta chains below, sequenced in a study of shared clonotypes between healthy human individuals. Clones were sequenced by immunoSEQ multiplex PCR, and TCRdb holds only the in-frame ones, with some missing. The profile shows fewer than 1.8 million clones, approximately 98.5% of them singletons. The material sequenced was naive CD4+ T cells sorted from blood. Subset denoted: CD45RA+ positively selected. The source of these receptors is a man aged 25-45 years in good health.

This chain connects TRBV28 to TRBJ2-3; 9 bases line up with TRBD2. This CDR3 comprises 16 residues. Germline V lookup: CDR1 MDHEN, CDR2 SYDVKM. The trim removed 1 base at V and 1 base at J, leaving 3 bases unmatched. The CDR3 spells CASSLSIAGGTDTQYF. CDR3 DNA sequence: TGTGCCAGCAGTTTATCCATAGCGGGGGGCACAGATACGCAGTATTTT.

The genes are TRBV15 and TRBJ2-2, with TRBD2 as a possible D gene (6 bases). CDR3 size: 15 residues. The V gene lost 1 base and the J gene lost 0 bases, with 6 bases spanning the gap. Germline V lookup: CDR1 LNHNV, CDR2 YYDKDF (reference sequence). CDR3 in DNA: TGTGCCACCAGCAGAGGGACTACGAACACCGGGGAGCTGTTTTTT. Translated: CATSRGTTNTGELFF.

This clone was seen a single time. CDR3 amino acids: CASSRGALGNTIYF. CDR3 nucleotides: TGTGCCAGCAGCCGAGGGGCATTGGGAAACACCATATATTTT. The chain recombines TRBV11-2 with TRBJ1-3; a weak D match, TRBD1 (5 bases). V was trimmed by 5 bases and J by 4 bases, leaving 12 bases between them. Per the germline V gene, CDR1 is SGHAT and CDR2 is FQNNGV. The CDR3 runs 14 residues.

The V call is TRBV6-1, the J call TRBJ2-3; D remains unclear. V lost 11 bases to trimming and J lost 2 bases, with 14 bases between them. The CDR3 consists of 13 residues. The germline V gene has CDR1 MNHNS and CDR2 SASEGT. CDR3 bases: TGTGCCGTCTCATCGTGGGCCACAGATACGCAGTATTTT. Translation gives CAVSSWATDTQYF.

The chain combines TRBV5-3 with TRBJ1-1, with D hard to call. Being an ORF, TRBV5-3 has a function that is uncertain. There are 14 residues in the CDR3. V lost 0 bases and J 0 bases, leaving 6 bases between the germline ends. CDR3 region: CARSLVRLNTEAFF. The CDR3 DNA is TGTGCCAGAAGCTTGGTCCGACTGAACACTGAAGCTTTCTTT.

The genes are TRBV5-1 and TRBJ2-7; 9 bases align to TRBD1. With 2 bases clipped from V and 6 bases from J, the junction kept 12 bases outside the gene matches. Germline V gene lookup returns CDR1 SGHRS and CDR2 YFSETQ. The CDR3 covers 16 residues. CDR3 amino acids: CASSLGISQGAAEQYF. The CDR3, as DNA: TGCGCCAGCAGCTTAGGCATCTCACAGGGGGCAGCCGAGCAGTACTTC.

The chain employs TRBV29-1 and TRBJ1-3; D is ambiguous. The germline V gene encodes CDR1 SQVTM and CDR2 ANQGSEA. This CDR3 spans 11 amino acids. Trimming pared 7 bases from V and 8 bases from J, leaving 12 bases between. CDR3 region: CSATLTDTIYF. The DNA for the CDR3 is TGCAGCGCCACCCTGACGGACACCATATATTTT.

This clone was found once. Other DNA sequences in this specimen translate into the identical CDR3. The CDR3 nucleotides read TGCGCCAGCAGCTTGTTGGGTATTCAGGGCCTTTCCTACGAGCAGTACTTC. This encodes CASSLLGIQGLSYEQYF. The chain recombines TRBV5-1 with TRBJ2-7; D is perhaps TRBD1 (5 bases). The CDR3 sequence is 17 residues long. Trimming pared 1 base from V and 1 base from J, leaving 18 bases between. Per germline, CDR1 SGHRS and CDR2 YFSETQ.

The chain couples TRBV28 to TRBJ2-1; tentatively, D is TRBD2 (6 bases). The V and J ends lost 2 bases and 12 bases respectively, with 14 bases between them. From germline, CDR1 is MDHEN and CDR2 SYDVKM. This CDR3 comprises 13 residues. CDR3 residues: CASSLGSTSRQFF. CDR3 coding DNA: TGTGCCAGCAGTTTAGGCTCAACTAGCCGGCAGTTCTTC.

With regard to this clone: A read error may account for a junction end that differs from germline. The CDR3 DNA is TGCGCCAGCACCTTGGCTCTCAGCGCAGATACGCAGTATTTT. This sequence encodes CASTLALSADTQYF. The chain carries TRBV5-1 and TRBJ2-3; D is undetermined. Germline lookup yields CDR1 SGHRS and CDR2 YFSETQ. The length of the CDR3 is 14 residues.

V is TRBV5-1 and J is TRBJ2-1; 9 positions agree with TRBD2. The germline V gene encodes CDR1 SGHRS and CDR2 YFSETQ. Trimming at V came to 0 bases and at J to 12 bases, leaving 4 bases not matched to a gene. The CDR3 totals 13 residues. The CDR3 nucleotides are TGCGCCAGCAGCTTGGTTCTAGCGGGGACGCAGTTCTTC. Translated, it gives CASSLVLAGTQFF.

The chain recombines TRBV9 with TRBJ2-5; D may match TRBD1 or TRBD2 (5 bases each). Looked up from germline, CDR1 is SGDLS and CDR2 is YYNGEE. CDR3 size: 15 residues. Trimming stripped 1 base from V and 4 bases from J, with 14 bases between. Here the CDR3 reads CASSVRGDGGETQYF. As DNA, the CDR3 is TGTGCCAGCAGCGTACGTGGGGATGGGGGAGAGACCCAGTACTTC.

The rearrangement uses TRBV28 and TRBJ2-1, with a possible D match to TRBD1 (5 bases). The V end was cut by 0 bases, the J end by 5 bases, with 14 bases between. CDR1 is MDHEN and CDR2 is SYDVKM in the germline V gene. The CDR3 contains 16 residues. CDR3 region: CASSLWAIQANNEQFF. CDR3 coding DNA: TGTGCCAGCAGTTTATGGGCTATACAGGCCAACAATGAGCAGTTCTTC.